This TCR beta chain was sequenced during a study of blood T cells in healthy people across ages. Healthy Caucasian individuals from Russia aged about 6 to 100 were enrolled as donors. Per germline, CDR1 SGHKS and CDR2 YYEKEE (reference sequence). The CDR3 has 12 amino acids. Trimming removed 4 bases from V and 6 bases from J, with 9 bases in between. A second PCR, run for roughly 7 to 11 cycles, used a sample-barcoded 5' primer plus a J-beta primer mix. MiXCR, applied by TCRdb to the 5' RACE reads, yields one record per CDR3 protein. The sample records some 700,000 distinct CDR3 sequences, roughly 20% being singletons. This clonotype occurred many times.

This TCR was recovered from a man in his 70s in good health. Sample: blood. The chain has TRBV5-5 and TRBJ2-3, with D perhaps being TRBD1 or TRBD2 (5 bases each). DNA for the CDR3: TGTGCCAGCAGCGGGACCGGGGATACGCAGTATTTT. It yields the protein CASSGTGDTQYF. The full variable domain, completed using reference TRBV5-5 and TRBJ2-3, is DAGVTQSPTHLIKTRGQQVTLRCSPISGHKSVSWYQQVLGQGPQFIFQYYEKEERGRGNFPDRFSARQFPNYSSELNVNALLLGDSALYLCASSGTGDTQYFGPGTRLTVL.